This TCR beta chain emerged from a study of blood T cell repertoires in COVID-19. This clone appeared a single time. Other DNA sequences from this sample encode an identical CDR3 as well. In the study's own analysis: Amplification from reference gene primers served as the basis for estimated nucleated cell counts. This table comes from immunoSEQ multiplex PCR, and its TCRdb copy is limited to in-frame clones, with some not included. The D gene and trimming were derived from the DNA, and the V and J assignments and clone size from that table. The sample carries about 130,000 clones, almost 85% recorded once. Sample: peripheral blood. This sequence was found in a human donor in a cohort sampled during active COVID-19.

The CDR3 DNA reads TGTGCCAGCAGCGAACAGGGTAACTATGGCTACACCTTC. Its protein product is CASSEQGNYGYTF. The chain couples TRBV2 to TRBJ1-2; weak D call: TRBD1 (6 bases). CDR3 length: 13 amino acids. V was pared by 6 bases and J by 1 base, with 9 bases between. Germline V gene data show CDR1 as SNHLY and CDR2 as FYNNEI.